Presented here are 24 T cell receptor beta chains from one specimen sequenced in a study of beta chain features in type 1 diabetes. Isolated RNA was reverse transcribed in full, so expressed TCRB transcripts were sequenced. The assay was immunoSEQ multiplex PCR, and TCRdb's table has in-frame clones only and misses some. The sample has about 350,000 clones; about 19% are singletons. The sequenced material came from naive CD4+ T cells from blood. All receptors derive from a woman in her late teens or twenties in good health.

The chain has TRBV15 and TRBJ2-1; D gene unclear. Per the germline V gene, CDR1 is LNHNV and CDR2 is YYDKDF (reference sequence). The CDR3 contains 15 residues. V was trimmed by 6 bases and J by 2 bases, leaving 14 bases between them. The CDR3 spells CATRAASWAYNEQFF. As DNA, the CDR3 is TGTGCCACCAGGGCGGCTTCCTGGGCCTACAATGAGCAGTTCTTC. The whole variable domain, filled in from reference TRBV15 and TRBJ2-1, reads DAMVIQNPRYQVTQFGKPVTLSCSQTLNHNVMYWYQQKSSQAPKLLFHYYDKDFNNEADTPDNFQSRRPNTSFCFLDIRSPGLGDTAMYLCATRAASWAYNEQFFGPGTRLTVL.

This clone was detected a few times. This chain links TRBV9 with TRBJ1-1, with D maybe TRBD1 (5 bases). Trimming left V 4 bases short and J 1 base short, with 14 bases between. Germline V gene lookup returns CDR1 SGDLS and CDR2 YYNGEE. This CDR3 region has 15 residues. The CDR3 DNA reads as TGTGCCAGCAGCCCCCGGGGGGGAGGGAACACTGAAGCTTTCTTT. Amino acids: CASSPRGGGNTEAFF.

Concerning this clone: Other DNA sequences in this specimen translate into the identical CDR3. The chain combines TRBV5-6 with TRBJ2-3; a possible D gene is TRBD1 (6 bases). Germline-derived CDR1 and CDR2 are SGHDT and YYEEEE. The CDR3 covers 14 residues. Trimming removed 4 bases from V and 1 base from J, with 10 bases in between. The CDR3 nucleotides are TGTGCCAGCAGCCCCAGGGGACGCACAGATACGCAGTATTTT. This sequence encodes CASSPRGRTDTQYF.

The table lists this clone with a few counts. This chain joins TRBV5-1 and TRBJ2-5; TRBD2 matches 10 bases. V shed 2 bases, J shed 5 bases, and the junction held 6 bases outside the gene matches. The CDR3 has 15 residues. Germline CDR1 reads SGHRS; CDR2 reads YFSETQ. CDR3 protein: CASSFSSGSSETQYF. CDR3 sequence (DNA): TGCGCCAGCAGCTTCTCTAGCGGGAGTTCCGAGACCCAGTACTTC.

The J gene is TRBJ1-5, the V gene TRBV30, with D perhaps matching TRBD1 (5 bases). Per the germline V gene, CDR1 is GTSNPN and CDR2 is SVGIG (reference sequence). V was shortened by 3 bases and J by 3 bases, with 15 bases between the two germline ends. The CDR3 totals 15 residues. The CDR3 bases are TGTGCCTGGAGGGGAAGGGGTTCAATCAATCAGCCCCAGCATTTT. Translating it yields CAWRGRGSINQPQHF.

The rearrangement joins TRBV7-2 to TRBJ1-1, with no clear D. V was shortened by 2 bases and J by 5 bases, with 9 bases between the two germline ends. Germline lookup yields CDR1 SGHTA and CDR2 FQGNSA. This CDR3 has 13 amino acids. CDR3 DNA: TGTGCCAGCAGCTTAAACCTATGGACTGAAGCTTTCTTT. Amino acid sequence: CASSLNLWTEAFF.

The chain uses TRBV29-1 and TRBJ1-1, with D unresolved. With 6 bases removed from V and 5 bases from J, the gap between germline ends came to 16 bases. This CDR3 is 13 amino acids long. Germline V gives CDR1 SQVTM, CDR2 ANQGSEA. CDR3 sequence: CSVITAPGTEAFF. CDR3 sequence (DNA): TGCAGCGTCATTACAGCCCCGGGAACTGAAGCTTTCTTT.

The genes are TRBV30 and TRBJ2-7, with D possibly being TRBD1 (6 bases). This CDR3 has 13 amino acids. V lost 5 bases to trimming and J lost 9 bases, with 20 bases between them. Germline V gives CDR1 GTSNPN, CDR2 SVGIG (reference sequence). CDR3 coding DNA: TGTGCCTGGGCACAGGGAGCCCTACGAGGGCAGTACTTC. It codes for CAWAQGALRGQYF. The full variable domain, rest sourced from reference TRBV30 and TRBJ2-7, is SQTIHQWPATLVQPVGSPLSLECTVEGTSNPNLYWYRQAAGRGLQLLFYSVGIGQISSEVPQNLSASRPQDRQFILSSKKLLLSDSGFYLCAWAQGALRGQYFGPGTRLTVT.

This clone was seen only a few times. V is TRBV7-9 and J is TRBJ2-6; D uncertain. V was clipped by 1 base and J by 0 bases, with 4 bases between them. Germline assignment: CDR1 SEHNR and CDR2 FQNEAQ (reference sequence). This CDR3 has 15 amino acids. The CDR3 nucleotides read TGTGCCAGCAGCTTAGGCGGCTCTGGGGCCAACGTCCTGACTTTC. Translation gives CASSLGGSGANVLTF.

This rearrangement joins TRBV5-1 to TRBJ2-1, with 7 bases identical to TRBD1. The CDR3 runs to 16 residues. With 5 bases clipped from V and 0 bases from J, the junction kept 8 bases outside the gene matches. Germline V CDR1 and CDR2: SGHRS, YFSETQ. The CDR3 spells CASRPAGTVSYNEQFF. CDR3 in DNA: TGCGCCAGCAGACCTGCCGGGACAGTCTCCTACAATGAGCAGTTCTTC.

This clone turned up a few times. This chain's CDR3 is CASSYDVEGRVQYF. The CDR3 region has the DNA TGTGCCAGCAGTTACGATGTTGAAGGGAGAGTGCAGTACTTC. This sequence joins TRBV6-5 and TRBJ2-7; D perhaps matches TRBD2 (5 bases). The V and J ends lost 2 bases and 9 bases respectively, with 17 bases between them. Per the germline V gene, CDR1 is MNHEY and CDR2 is SVGAGI. The CDR3 is 14 amino acids.

There are a few counts of this clone. CDR3 in DNA: TGTGCCTGGAGTGTAAGTACGGGGAACACTGAAGCTTTCTTT. This encodes CAWSVSTGNTEAFF. The chain is built from TRBV30 and TRBJ1-1, with D unresolved. Trimming shortened V by 0 bases and J by 1 base, and 9 bases separated the two germline ends. The CDR3 loop spans 14 amino acids. Germline CDR1 and CDR2: GTSNPN and SVGIG (reference sequence). The full variable domain, completed using reference TRBV30 and TRBJ1-1, is SQTIHQWPATLVQPVGSPLSLECTVEGTSNPNLYWYRQAAGRGLQLLFYSVGIGQISSEVPQNLSASRPQDRQFILSSKKLLLSDSGFYLCAWSVSTGNTEAFFGQGTRLTVV.

This clone was observed a few times. The chain couples TRBV12-5 to TRBJ1-1, with D tentatively TRBD1 (5 bases). The CDR3 spans 15 residues. Germline CDR1 LGHNT, CDR2 FRNRAP. V was cut by 0 bases and J by 5 bases, with 13 bases left in between. The CDR3 protein is CASGLVLGRETEAFF. In DNA, the CDR3 is TGTGCTAGTGGTTTGGTACTCGGCAGGGAAACTGAAGCTTTCTTT.

J is TRBJ2-7 and V is TRBV29-1; 7 nucleotides agree with TRBD2. The J call could be wrong; TRBJ2-5 is a better fit for the DNA end. Looked up from germline, CDR1 is SQVTM and CDR2 is ANQGSEA. The CDR3 consists of 12 residues. CDR3 sequence (DNA): TGCAGCGTCCAACTAGCGCAAGAGACCCAGTACTTC. Translating gives CSVQLAQETQYF.

The chain links TRBV7-9 to TRBJ2-2; no clear D gene. V was clipped by 4 bases and J by 5 bases, with 8 bases between them. The CDR3 length is 13 residues. Germline V gene data show CDR1 as SEHNR and CDR2 as FQNEAQ (reference sequence). The chain's CDR3 is CASSSLQTGELFF. Written as DNA, the CDR3 is TGTGCCAGCAGCTCCCTTCAGACCGGGGAGCTGTTTTTT.

The chain uses TRBV30 and TRBJ2-2; 9 bases line up with TRBD2. V was clipped by 3 bases and J by 5 bases; unmatched bases: 7. Germline V gene lookup returns CDR1 GTSNPN and CDR2 SVGIG (reference sequence). This CDR3 comprises 15 residues. The CDR3 spells CAWRREGRGTGELFF. In nucleotides, the CDR3 is TGTGCCTGGAGGCGGGAGGGACGGGGAACCGGGGAGCTGTTTTTT.

The V call is TRBV11-2, the J call TRBJ2-3; D unresolved. There are 15 residues in the CDR3. Trimming removed 6 bases from V and 6 bases from J, with 19 bases in between. The germline gives CDR1 SGHAT, CDR2 FQNNGV. CDR3 protein: CASRSLRSPQDTQYF. In DNA form, the CDR3 reads TGTGCCAGCAGGTCTTTAAGATCCCCACAGGATACGCAGTATTTT.

The CDR3 bases are TGTGCCAGCTCACCACAAGGGGGGGGCGCGAACACTGAAGCTTTCTTT. Its protein is CASSPQGGGANTEAFF. This chain joins TRBV18 and TRBJ1-1, with D maybe TRBD1 (6 bases). V was cut by 1 base and J by 1 base, with 13 bases left in between. Germline CDR1 reads KGHSH; CDR2 reads LQKENI. The CDR3 runs 16 residues.

V usage is TRBV7-2 and J usage is TRBJ2-5, with D uncertain. Trimming removed 0 bases from V and 3 bases from J, with 11 bases in between. From germline, CDR1 is SGHTA and CDR2 FQGNSA. CDR3 length equals 15 residues. CDR3 nucleotides: TGTGCCAGCAGCTTAGCGCGAAAAGAAAAAGAGACCCAGTACTTC. Translated, it gives CASSLARKEKETQYF.

This clone appeared a few times. The chain couples TRBV23-1 to TRBJ2-7; perhaps TRBD1 as D (6 bases). TRBV23-1 falls under the ORF class, with uncertain function. Between the trimmed V and J ends, which lost 0 bases and 2 bases, there was a span of 14 bases. This CDR3 comprises 16 residues. The chain's CDR3 is CASSQSSGTKTYEQYF. CDR3 sequence (DNA): TGCGCCAGCAGTCAATCATCTGGGACAAAAACCTACGAGCAGTACTTC.

This rearrangement joins TRBV10-2 to TRBJ2-1, with D perhaps TRBD2 (5 bases). V lost 6 bases and J 7 bases, leaving 13 bases between the germline ends. CDR1 is WSHSY, CDR2 SAAADI, per germline. The CDR3 runs 13 residues. In DNA form, the CDR3 reads TGCGCCAGCAGGGGAGCTGAGGGAAATGAGCAGTTCTTC. Amino acid sequence: CASRGAEGNEQFF.

This clone has more than one count but fewer than ten. V and J are TRBV5-1 and TRBJ1-1, with D unclear. V was shortened by 0 bases and J by 8 bases, with 14 bases between the two germline ends. The germline CDR1 and CDR2 sequences are SGHRS and YFSETQ. The CDR3 totals 14 residues. Here the CDR3 reads CASSLGPTGSEAFF. The CDR3 region has the DNA TGCGCCAGCAGCTTGGGACCTACGGGGTCAGAAGCTTTCTTT.

This clone was observed a single time. This chain joins TRBV11-3 and TRBJ2-2, with TRBD2 as a possible D gene (6 bases). Germline CDR1 and CDR2: SGHNT and YENEEA. Between the trimmed V and J ends, which lost 1 base and 6 bases, there was a span of 15 bases. CDR3 length: 16 residues. The CDR3, as DNA: TGTGCCAGCAGCTTAGTAGCAATAGCGGCCCCCGGGGAGCTGTTTTTT. Amino acid sequence: CASSLVAIAAPGELFF.

The rearrangement links TRBV19 to TRBJ2-3; D call uncertain. Trimming pared 4 bases from V and 1 base from J, leaving 6 bases between. The germline V gene encodes CDR1 LNHDA and CDR2 SQIVND (reference sequence). There are 13 residues in the CDR3. The DNA of the CDR3 is TGTGCCAGTAGTACACAGCGCACAGATACGCAGTATTTT. Translating gives CASSTQRTDTQYF.